This T cell receptor beta chain was recovered during a study of cytomegalovirus exposure and HLA in healthy donors. PCR employed 60 Vbeta and 13 Jbeta primers. Sequencing was performed with immunoSEQ multiplex PCR; in TCRdb, only in-frame clones are kept and a portion is missing. The sample includes approximately 110,000 clones. Germline CDR1 SGHDN, CDR2 FVKESK. Trimming removed 3 bases from V and 3 bases from J, with 3 bases in between. This CDR3 comprises 11 residues. V usage is TRBV14 and J usage is TRBJ2-7; D unresolved. This clonotype was obtained from a man aged 18 to 29 in good health and CMV-seronegative. The specimen sequenced was PBMCs. This CDR3 reads CASSHFYEQYF. For the CDR3, the DNA is TGTGCCAGCAGCCACTTCTACGAGCAGTACTTC.